This T cell receptor beta chain is from a study of blood T cell repertoires in COVID-19. Here immunoSEQ multiplex PCR was the method, and the copy in TCRdb shows in-frame clones only, minus some. The sample holds approximately 60,000 clones, roughly 82% seen once. The V gene's germline CDR1 is LNHDA and CDR2 SQIVND (reference sequence). The CDR3 loop spans 15 amino acids. Trimming stripped 6 bases from V and 5 bases from J, with 16 bases between. The chain links TRBV19 to TRBJ2-2, with TRBD2 as a possible D gene (6 bases). The sequenced sample consisted of peripheral blood. The origin of this receptor is a woman at least 80 years old with acute or convalescent COVID-19. The CDR3 loop is CASSRGGSWTGELFF. The CDR3 coding sequence is TGTGCCAGTAGCCGAGGAGGGTCATGGACCGGGGAGCTGTTTTTT.